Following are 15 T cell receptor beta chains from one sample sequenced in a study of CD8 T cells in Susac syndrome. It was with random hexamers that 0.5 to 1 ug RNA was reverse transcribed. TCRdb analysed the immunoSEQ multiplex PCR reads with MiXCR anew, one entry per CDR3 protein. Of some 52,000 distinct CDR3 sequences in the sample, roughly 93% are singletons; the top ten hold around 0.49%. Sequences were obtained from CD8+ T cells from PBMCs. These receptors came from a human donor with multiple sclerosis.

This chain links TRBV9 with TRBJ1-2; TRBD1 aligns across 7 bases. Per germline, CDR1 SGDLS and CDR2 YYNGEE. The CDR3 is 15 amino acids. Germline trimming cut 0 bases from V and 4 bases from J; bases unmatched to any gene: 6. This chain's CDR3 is CASSVDGTVSYGYTF. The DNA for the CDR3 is TGTGCCAGCAGCGTAGACGGGACAGTGAGCTATGGCTACACCTTC.

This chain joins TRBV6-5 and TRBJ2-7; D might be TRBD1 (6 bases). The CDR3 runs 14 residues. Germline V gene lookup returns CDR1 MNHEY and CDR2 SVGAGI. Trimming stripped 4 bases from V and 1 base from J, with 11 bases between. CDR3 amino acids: CASSSQTGSYEQYF. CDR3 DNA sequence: TGTGCCAGCAGTTCCCAGACAGGATCCTACGAGCAGTACTTC.

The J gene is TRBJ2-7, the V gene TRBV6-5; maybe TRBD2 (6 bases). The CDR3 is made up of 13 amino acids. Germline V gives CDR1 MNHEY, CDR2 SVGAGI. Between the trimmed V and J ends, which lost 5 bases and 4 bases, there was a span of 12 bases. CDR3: CASSPVGGYEQYF. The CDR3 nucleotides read TGTGCCAGCAGTCCCGTTGGGGGGTACGAGCAGTACTTC.

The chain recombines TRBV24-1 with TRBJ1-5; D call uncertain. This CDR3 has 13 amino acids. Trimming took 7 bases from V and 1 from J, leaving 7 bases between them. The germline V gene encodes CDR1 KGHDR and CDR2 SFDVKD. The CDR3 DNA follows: TGTGCCACCAGCGCCTCCAGCAATCAGCCCCAGCATTTT. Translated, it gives CATSASSNQPQHF.

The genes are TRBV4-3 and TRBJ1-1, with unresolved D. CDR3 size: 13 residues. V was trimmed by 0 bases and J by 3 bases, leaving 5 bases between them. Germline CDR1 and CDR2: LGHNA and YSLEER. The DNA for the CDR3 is TGCGCCAGCAGCCAAGATGGGGACACTGAAGCTTTCTTT. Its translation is CASSQDGDTEAFF.

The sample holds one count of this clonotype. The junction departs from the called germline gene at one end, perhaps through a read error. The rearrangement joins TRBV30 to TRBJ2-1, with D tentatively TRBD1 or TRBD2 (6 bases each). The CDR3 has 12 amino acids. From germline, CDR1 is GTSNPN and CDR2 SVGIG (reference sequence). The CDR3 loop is CAWSYEGGVWIF. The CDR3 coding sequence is TGTGCCTGGAGCTATGAGGGGGGTGTGTGGATCTTC.

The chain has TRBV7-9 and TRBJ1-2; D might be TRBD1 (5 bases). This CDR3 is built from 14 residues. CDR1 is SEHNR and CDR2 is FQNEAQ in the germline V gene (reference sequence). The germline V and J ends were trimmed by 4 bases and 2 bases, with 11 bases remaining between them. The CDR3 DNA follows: TGTGCCAGCAGCTCCGCAGGGTCCAACTATGGCTACACCTTC. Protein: CASSSAGSNYGYTF.

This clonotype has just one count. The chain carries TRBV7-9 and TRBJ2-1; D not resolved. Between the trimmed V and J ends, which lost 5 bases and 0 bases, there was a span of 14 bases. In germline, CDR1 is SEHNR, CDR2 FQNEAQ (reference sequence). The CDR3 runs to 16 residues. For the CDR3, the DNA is TGTGCCAGCAGCCCCCAAGGTTCCTCCTCCTACAATGAGCAGTTCTTC. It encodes CASSPQGSSSYNEQFF.

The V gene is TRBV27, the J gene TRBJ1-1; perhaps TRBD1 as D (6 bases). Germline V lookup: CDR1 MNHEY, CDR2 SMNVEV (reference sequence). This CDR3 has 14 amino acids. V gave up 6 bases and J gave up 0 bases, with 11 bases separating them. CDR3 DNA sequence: TGTGCCAGCAGAGGGGGGGTTCTGAACACTGAAGCTTTCTTT. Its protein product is CASRGGVLNTEAFF.

The CDR3 protein is CASSAFPPEAFF. As DNA, the CDR3 is TGTGCCAGCAGTGCATTTCCCCCTGAAGCTTTCTTT. The rearrangement links TRBV25-1 to TRBJ1-1; D gene ambiguous. The CDR3 contains 12 residues. The germline gives CDR1 MGHDK, CDR2 SYGVNS. Trimming took 4 bases from V and 6 from J, leaving 9 bases between them.

The CDR3 nucleotides read TGTGCCAGCAGCTTAGGGCTGGGACAGGATAACACCGGGGAGCTGTTTTTT. Translated: CASSLGLGQDNTGELFF. The chain employs TRBV11-3 and TRBJ2-2; TRBD1 agrees at 8 bases. There are 17 residues in the CDR3. With 1 base clipped from V and 2 bases from J, the junction kept 6 bases outside the gene matches. Germline values: CDR1 SGHNT, CDR2 YENEEA.

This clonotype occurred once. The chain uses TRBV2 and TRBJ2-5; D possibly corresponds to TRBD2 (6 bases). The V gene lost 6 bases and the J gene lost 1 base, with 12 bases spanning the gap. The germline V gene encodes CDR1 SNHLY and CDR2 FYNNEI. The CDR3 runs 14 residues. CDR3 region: CASSDSGLQETQYF. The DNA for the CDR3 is TGTGCCAGCAGCGATAGCGGCCTCCAAGAGACCCAGTACTTC.

The CDR3 DNA follows: TGTGCCAGCAGTGAAGACCGGGGTTCAGGGGCCAACGTCCTGACTTTC. It is translated as CASSEDRGSGANVLTF. The chain links TRBV6-1 to TRBJ2-6, with D possibly matching TRBD2 (5 bases). The length of the CDR3 is 16 residues. The V end lost 1 base, the J end lost 4 bases, and 11 bases lay between the germline ends. Germline values: CDR1 MNHNS, CDR2 SASEGT.

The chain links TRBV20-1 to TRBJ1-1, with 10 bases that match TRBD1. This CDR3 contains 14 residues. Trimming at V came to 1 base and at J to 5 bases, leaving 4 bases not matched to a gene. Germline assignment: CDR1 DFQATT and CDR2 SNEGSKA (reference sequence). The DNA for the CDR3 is TGCAGTGCTAGAGCTCCGGGACAGGGGACTGAAGCTTTCTTT. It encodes CSARAPGQGTEAFF.

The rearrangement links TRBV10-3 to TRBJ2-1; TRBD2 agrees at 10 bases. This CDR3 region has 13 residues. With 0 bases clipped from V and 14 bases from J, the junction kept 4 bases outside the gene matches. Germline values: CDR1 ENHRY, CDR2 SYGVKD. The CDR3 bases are TGTGCCATCAGTGAGTCGACTCTAGCGGGGGAGTTCTTC. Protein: CAISESTLAGEFF.